Following are 13 T cell receptor beta chains from one sample sequenced in a study of human T cells and chemical hapten exposure. TCRdb reprocessed the RACE reads via MiXCR and lists one record per CDR3 protein. This table has 30,000 to 40,000 distinct CDR3 sequences, roughly 5.5% appearing once. Time point described: healthy volunteer bleed at 6 weeks. Unfractionated whole blood yielded the extracted total RNA. Source material: whole blood. The receptor source for this set is a human donor in good health. Some clones in this sample may be carry-over from other donors' samples.

This clonotype was seen a handful of times. J is TRBJ1-1 and V is TRBV5-1, with TRBD1 as a possible D gene (5 bases). The length of the CDR3 is 15 residues. Trimming left V 1 base short and J 4 bases short, with 14 bases between. The germline V gene encodes CDR1 SGHRS and CDR2 YFSETQ. CDR3 coding DNA: TGCGCCAGCAGCTTGTCTCAGGGCCCGGTCACTGAAGCTTTCTTT. Protein: CASSLSQGPVTEAFF.

There are a few counts of this clonotype. The chain is built from TRBV28 and TRBJ1-2; D unclear. Trimming shortened V by 6 bases and J by 2 bases, and 10 bases separated the two germline ends. CDR1 and CDR2 (germline): MDHEN, SYDVKM. The CDR3 extends over 13 amino acids. CDR3 sequence: CASSPGRNYGYTF. As DNA, the CDR3 is TGTGCCAGCAGCCCCGGACGGAACTATGGCTACACCTTC.

This clonotype was counted ten times or more. This sequence joins TRBV9 and TRBJ1-6; 10 bases map to TRBD1. In germline, CDR1 is SGDLS, CDR2 YYNGEE. The CDR3 consists of 15 residues. J gave up 14 bases and V 4 bases, and 12 bases lay outside the gene matches. The CDR3 is CASSPSGTGVEALHF. Here the CDR3 DNA reads TGTGCCAGCAGCCCCTCGGGGACAGGGGTTGAAGCCCTCCACTTT.

The table lists this clonotype with many counts. This chain links TRBV29-1 with TRBJ2-3; D is perhaps TRBD2 (6 bases). The V gene's germline CDR1 is SQVTM and CDR2 ANQGSEA. Trimming shortened V by 3 bases and J by 0 bases, and 10 bases separated the two germline ends. This CDR3 contains 14 residues. The CDR3 DNA reads as TGCAGCGTTGAGCAGCGGGTTAGCACAGATACGCAGTATTTT. It translates to CSVEQRVSTDTQYF.

This clonotype showed up just a few times. V is TRBV19 and J is TRBJ1-2; 8 bases align to TRBD1. J lost 4 bases, V lost 5 bases, and 9 bases had no gene match. Germline V gene lookup returns CDR1 LNHDA and CDR2 SQIVND (reference sequence). The CDR3 spans 15 residues. The CDR3 DNA is TGTGCCAGTAGTGTCGGCTACAGGGGGATCTATGGCTACACCTTC. As protein: CASSVGYRGIYGYTF.

This clonotype was seen ten or more times. The chain is built from TRBV7-2 and TRBJ2-7; D might be TRBD2 (7 bases). The V end was cut by 2 bases, the J end by 3 bases, with 14 bases between. This CDR3 has 15 amino acids. Germline CDR1 reads SGHTA; CDR2 reads FQGNSA. The CDR3 is CASSLRGGDNYEQYF. The DNA of the CDR3 is TGTGCCAGCAGCTTACGCGGGGGCGATAACTACGAGCAGTACTTC.

A few counts support this clonotype. The V call is TRBV29-1, the J call TRBJ1-1; the D gene is possibly TRBD1 (5 bases). Germline CDR1 reads SQVTM; CDR2 reads ANQGSEA. Trimming left V 4 bases short and J 5 bases short, with 14 bases between. CDR3 length equals 13 residues. The chain's CDR3 is CSVVVARGTEAFF. The CDR3 nucleotides are TGCAGCGTTGTGGTGGCGCGGGGGACTGAAGCTTTCTTT.

This clonotype was seen many times. The chain uses TRBV7-7 and TRBJ2-7; a possible D gene is TRBD2 (6 bases). Trimming removed 1 base at V and 3 bases at J, with 13 bases between. The CDR3 has 15 amino acids. Germline CDR1 SSHAT, CDR2 FNYEAQ (reference sequence). The chain's CDR3 is CASSLGTSPSYEQYF. The CDR3 DNA reads TGTGCCAGCAGCTTAGGAACTAGCCCTAGCTACGAGCAGTACTTC.

This clonotype was recorded at least ten times. V gene TRBV28 combines with J gene TRBJ1-1, with D tentatively TRBD1 (5 bases). Deletions cut 1 base from V and 1 base from J, with 10 bases between. Germline V gives CDR1 MDHEN, CDR2 SYDVKM. The CDR3 runs 15 residues. CDR3 protein: CASSLSGGANTEAFF. The CDR3 bases are TGTGCCAGCAGTTTATCTGGAGGGGCGAACACTGAAGCTTTCTTT.

The J gene is TRBJ1-5, the V gene TRBV2; no clear D gene. The germline V and J ends were trimmed by 8 bases and 3 bases, with 11 bases remaining between them. The V gene's germline CDR1 is SNHLY and CDR2 FYNNEI. The CDR3 totals 13 residues. The CDR3 nucleotides are TGTGCCAGCTGCGGGGTTCCCAATCAGCCCCAGCATTTT. Amino acids: CASCGVPNQPQHF.

This clonotype has just a few counts. The gene calls are TRBV6-1 and TRBJ1-1; D gene unclear. The CDR3 runs 14 residues. Germline V lookup: CDR1 MNHNS, CDR2 SASEGT. Trimming stripped 1 base from V and 1 base from J, with 7 bases between. CDR3 sequence: CASSEVRRNTEAFF. For the CDR3, the DNA is TGTGCCAGCAGTGAAGTGAGGAGGAACACTGAAGCTTTCTTT.

The chain is built from TRBV5-1 and TRBJ1-2; 7 bases fit TRBD1. Trimming cost V 0 bases and J 9 bases; bases outside gene matches: 2. There are 12 residues in the CDR3. Germline V gives CDR1 SGHRS, CDR2 YFSETQ. CDR3 coding DNA: TGCGCCAGCAGCTTGGACAGGGGCAGCTACACCTTC. Translating it yields CASSLDRGSYTF. The full variable domain, with the rest looked up from reference TRBV5-1 and TRBJ1-2, is KAGVTQTPRYLIKTRGQQVTLSCSPISGHRSVSWYQQTPGQGLQFLFEYFSETQRNKGNFPGRFSGRQFSNSRSEMNVSTLELGDSALYLCASSLDRGSYTFGSGTRLTVV.

Points on this clonotype: This could be a read error, since a much larger clone is one nucleotide away. The chain links TRBV6-2 or TRBV6-3 to TRBJ1-1; D unresolved. Germline V lookup: CDR1 MNHEY, CDR2 SVGEGT. The CDR3 runs to 14 residues. Trimming left V 7 bases short and J 1 base short, with 13 bases between. CDR3 bases: TGTGCCAGCATTCGCGACGGCACGAACACTGAAGCTTTCTTT. It specifies CASIRDGTNTEAFF.